This passage covers 30 T cell receptor beta chains from one sample sequenced in a study of early T cells in non-severe SARS-CoV-2 infection. Using its own MiXCR run on the 5' RACE reads, TCRdb lists one record per CDR3 protein. The sample shows 54,000 or so distinct CDR3 sequences, over 5% of them seen only once. The sample taken for sequencing was whole blood. The receptor source for this set is an adult who was a healthcare worker with PCR-confirmed SARS-CoV-2 infection or an uninfected control (not recorded which).

This clonotype was seen many times. The DNA for the CDR3 is TGTGCCAGCAGCGGACCACGGACCGGCGCAGATACGCAGTATTTT. It translates to CASSGPRTGADTQYF. V and J are TRBV7-9 and TRBJ2-3; D call uncertain. V was shortened by 5 bases and J by 4 bases, with 16 bases between the two germline ends. Germline assignment: CDR1 SEHNR and CDR2 FQNEAQ (reference sequence). The CDR3 extends over 15 amino acids.

There are many counts of this clonotype. The chain has TRBV5-1 and TRBJ1-1, with TRBD1 identical over 8 bases. J gave up 10 bases and V 3 bases, and 20 bases lay outside the gene matches. Germline CDR1 SGHRS, CDR2 YFSETQ. The CDR3 is 17 amino acids. CDR3 residues: CASSSSNGQGTPWAAFF. Written as DNA, the CDR3 is TGCGCCAGCAGCTCCAGTAATGGACAGGGAACACCGTGGGCAGCTTTCTTT.

This clonotype turned up a few times. V and J are TRBV27 and TRBJ1-2; weak D call: TRBD1 (6 bases). Germline lookup yields CDR1 MNHEY and CDR2 SMNVEV (reference sequence). The CDR3 is 15 amino acids. V dropped 4 bases and J dropped 7 bases, with 19 bases sitting between them. The CDR3 spells CASSSAGRGQSGYTF. For the CDR3, the DNA is TGTGCCAGCAGTTCGGCGGGGCGGGGGCAGAGTGGCTACACCTTC.

This clonotype has a count of ten or more. The chain combines TRBV3-1 with TRBJ2-7; tentatively, D is TRBD2 (6 bases). Trimming took off 5 bases at V and 2 bases at J, with 13 bases between the two ends. The germline V gene encodes CDR1 LGHDT and CDR2 YNNKEL (reference sequence). CDR3 size: 14 residues. The CDR3 region has the DNA TGTGCCAGCAGCGCTCCACTAGCCCCCTACGAGCAGTACTTC. Translated: CASSAPLAPYEQYF.

This clonotype was recorded many times. J is TRBJ2-6 and V is TRBV6-5, with TRBD1 matching over 9 bases. The CDR3 runs to 18 residues. In germline, CDR1 is MNHEY, CDR2 SVGAGI. Unmatched junction bases numbered 5, after V lost 0 bases and J lost 2 bases. The CDR3 sequence is CASSYSSTGGAGANVLTF. CDR3 sequence (DNA): TGTGCCAGCAGTTACTCGAGCACAGGGGGCGCTGGGGCCAACGTCCTGACTTTC.

This clonotype showed up many times. The chain is built from TRBV14 and TRBJ2-7; 8 nucleotides agree with TRBD1. V lost 6 bases, J lost 9 bases, and 7 bases stayed unmatched. The germline V gene encodes CDR1 SGHDN and CDR2 FVKESK. CDR3 size: 12 residues. The DNA of the CDR3 is TGTGCCAGCAGGATACAGGGGGAGGTGCAGTACTTC. Translated: CASRIQGEVQYF.

The sample holds many counts of this clonotype. V is TRBV9 and J is TRBJ1-2; TRBD1 aligns across 8 bases. The length of the CDR3 is 20 residues. Looked up from germline, CDR1 is SGDLS and CDR2 is YYNGEE. With V trimmed by 0 bases and J by 0 bases, 16 bases remained unmatched. The DNA of the CDR3 is TGTGCCAGCAGCGTAGGAACGCGCGGAGGGACAGGCCTAACTAACTATGGCTACACCTTC. Translating gives CASSVGTRGGTGLTNYGYTF.

Many counts were recorded for this clonotype. The rearrangement uses TRBV7-9 and TRBJ1-3; 8 nucleotides agree with TRBD1. The CDR3 length is 17 residues. The J segment lost 8 bases and the V segment lost 5 bases, leaving 17 bases of the junction unmatched. Germline V gene sequence: CDR1 SEHNR, CDR2 FQNEAQ (reference sequence). The CDR3 here is CASSKQTGVVVGDTIYF. The CDR3 DNA reads as TGTGCCAGCAGCAAACAGACAGGGGTTGTTGTCGGCGACACCATATATTTT. Full variable domain (remainder filled in from reference TRBV7-9 and TRBJ1-3): DTGVSQNPRHKITKRGQNVTFRCDPISEHNRLYWYRQTLGQGPEFLTYFQNEAQLEKSRLLSDRFSAERPKGSFSTLEIQRTEQGDSAMYLCASSKQTGVVVGDTIYFGEGSWLTVV.

The genes are TRBV20-1 and TRBJ1-2; D gene ambiguous. The CDR3 contains 13 residues. From germline, CDR1 is DFQATT and CDR2 SNEGSKA (reference sequence). The V end was cut by 3 bases, the J end by 4 bases, with 12 bases between. This chain's CDR3 is CSASVLKRYGYTF. CDR3 bases: TGCAGTGCTAGTGTGCTCAAGCGCTATGGCTACACCTTC.

The chain couples TRBV6-2 or TRBV6-3 to TRBJ2-7; 10 bases fit TRBD1. J was trimmed by 1 base and V by 6 bases; bases with no gene match: 6. Germline CDR1 is MNHEY and CDR2 is SVGEGT. The CDR3 runs 15 residues. In DNA, the CDR3 is TGTGCCAGCAGCCCCGGACAGGGGGAATCCTACGAGCAGTACTTC. Translation: CASSPGQGESYEQYF.

At least ten counts were recorded for this clonotype. The CDR3 DNA reads as TGCGCCAGCAGCCGAGGACTAGCGGGGGTAGATGAGCAGTTCTTC. Its protein is CASSRGLAGVDEQFF. This chain uses TRBV4-1 with TRBJ2-1; 13 nucleotides agree with TRBD2. The CDR3 has 15 amino acids. The V gene's germline CDR1 is MGHRA and CDR2 YSYEKL. V dropped 4 bases and J dropped 8; count of bases not matched to a gene: 5.

The rearrangement uses TRBV19 and TRBJ2-5, with TRBD2 as a possible D gene (6 bases). CDR1 is LNHDA and CDR2 is SQIVND in the germline V gene (reference sequence). Trimming left V 6 bases short and J 4 bases short, with 12 bases between. The CDR3 totals 13 residues. The CDR3 here is CASSGSRGETQYF. DNA of the CDR3: TGTGCCAGTAGCGGGAGTAGGGGAGAGACCCAGTACTTC.

This clonotype was counted many times. The chain uses TRBV10-2 and TRBJ2-7; 7 bases map to TRBD2. Germline V gene sequence: CDR1 WSHSY, CDR2 SAAADI. The CDR3 spans 12 residues. CDR3 region: CATGRPSYEQYF. DNA for the CDR3: TGCGCGACCGGGAGGCCCTCCTACGAGCAGTACTTC.

This clonotype has only a few counts. The chain uses TRBV12-3 or TRBV12-4 and TRBJ2-3; D not certain. V lost 2 bases, J lost 6 bases, and 9 bases lay in between. The CDR3 has 13 amino acids. The CDR3 is CASSLLESDTQYF. In DNA form, the CDR3 reads TGTGCCAGCAGTTTACTGGAATCGGATACGCAGTATTTT.

This clonotype came up a few times. The V gene is TRBV29-1, the J gene TRBJ2-3; D possibly corresponds to TRBD1 (5 bases). The CDR3 extends over 15 amino acids. Trimming cost V 4 bases and J 1 base, with 15 bases left between them. CDR1 and CDR2 from the germline V gene are SQVTM and ANQGSEA. CDR3 in amino acids: CSVVWARARTDTQYF. The DNA for the CDR3 is TGCAGCGTTGTATGGGCCAGGGCTCGCACAGATACGCAGTATTTT.

This clonotype was detected only a few times. This sequence joins TRBV28 and TRBJ2-5; D gene uncertain. The CDR3 contains 14 residues. Trimming took off 7 bases at V and 1 base at J, with 13 bases between the two ends. Germline CDR1 reads MDHEN; CDR2 reads SYDVKM. CDR3 in amino acids: CASKQASAQETQYF. The CDR3 nucleotides read TGTGCCAGCAAGCAAGCCTCTGCCCAAGAGACCCAGTACTTC.

This clonotype was counted ten times or more. The CDR3 DNA sequence: TGTGCCAGCAGCGCCGCGTCAGGGGGTGAGGCCAAAAACATTCAGTACTTC. Its translation is CASSAASGGEAKNIQYF. The chain is built from TRBV11-2 and TRBJ2-4; TRBD1 agrees at 7 bases. The V segment lost 5 bases and the J segment 1 base; nucleotides outside the gene matches: 11. Per the germline V gene, CDR1 is SGHAT and CDR2 is FQNNGV. The CDR3 contains 17 residues.

This clonotype was counted ten times or more. CDR3 nucleotides: TGTGCCAGCAGCTTAGTACGTTACTCCTACAATGAGCAGTTCTTC. Residues: CASSLVRYSYNEQFF. The genes are TRBV11-2 and TRBJ2-1; D uncertain. The V and J ends lost 1 base and 0 bases respectively, with 7 bases between them. This CDR3 has 15 residues. Germline loops: CDR1 SGHAT, CDR2 FQNNGV. Full variable domain (rest looked up from reference TRBV11-2 and TRBJ2-1): EAGVAQSPRYKIIEKRQSVAFWCNPISGHATLYWYQQILGQGPKLLIQFQNNGVVDDSQLPKDRFSAERLKGVDSTLKIQPAKLEDSAVYLCASSLVRYSYNEQFFGPGTRLTVL.

There are many counts of this clonotype. The V call is TRBV19, the J call TRBJ2-1; 7 bases match TRBD2. This CDR3 has 14 residues. CDR1 is LNHDA and CDR2 is SQIVND in the germline V gene (reference sequence). V lost 4 bases, J lost 2 bases, and 2 bases stayed unmatched. The CDR3 region has the DNA TGTGCCAGTAGTACCGGGACTACCTACAATGAGCAGTTCTTC. Amino acids: CASSTGTTYNEQFF.

This chain links TRBV4-1 with TRBJ1-6, with D perhaps matching TRBD1 (5 bases). V lost 0 bases, J lost 7 bases, and 7 bases lay in between. Germline loops: CDR1 MGHRA, CDR2 YSYEKL. CDR3 length: 14 amino acids. CDR3: CASSQDSGNSPLHF. For the CDR3, the DNA is TGCGCCAGCAGCCAAGACTCAGGGAATTCACCCCTCCACTTT.

This clonotype has only a few counts. The gene calls are TRBV3-1 and TRBJ2-6; 12 bases match TRBD1. The CDR3 sequence is 18 residues long. V shed 6 bases and J 1 base; nucleotides not matched to a gene: 7. CDR1 is LGHDT, CDR2 YNNKEL, per germline (reference sequence). The CDR3 protein is CASRAGTGGFSGANVLTF. As DNA, the CDR3 is TGTGCCAGCAGGGCTGGGACAGGGGGCTTTTCTGGGGCCAACGTCCTGACTTTC.

This chain links TRBV30 with TRBJ2-3, with a weak D call TRBD1 (5 bases). With 0 bases removed from V and 4 bases from J, the gap between germline ends came to 5 bases. The CDR3 is 12 residues long. The germline CDR1 and CDR2 sequences are GTSNPN and SVGIG (reference sequence). The CDR3 region is CAWSVGADTQYF. The CDR3 DNA reads as TGTGCCTGGAGTGTAGGGGCAGATACGCAGTATTTT. The whole variable domain, filled in from reference TRBV30 and TRBJ2-3, reads SQTIHQWPATLVQPVGSPLSLECTVEGTSNPNLYWYRQAAGRGLQLLFYSVGIGQISSEVPQNLSASRPQDRQFILSSKKLLLSDSGFYLCAWSVGADTQYFGPGTRLTVL.

This clonotype turned up a few times. The V gene is TRBV5-8, the J gene TRBJ1-1, with no clear D. With 2 bases removed from V and 6 bases from J, the gap between germline ends came to 5 bases. CDR3 length equals 11 residues. The germline V gene has CDR1 SGHTS and CDR2 YDEGEE. This chain's CDR3 is CASSFRPEAFF. CDR3 sequence (DNA): TGTGCCAGCAGCTTCCGCCCTGAAGCTTTCTTT.

This clonotype was picked up many times. This chain joins TRBV12-3 or TRBV12-4 and TRBJ1-1, with D uncertain. Trimming left V 3 bases short and J 5 bases short, with 13 bases between. The length of the CDR3 is 14 residues. CDR3 DNA: TGTGCCAGCAGTTTTCTACTTCCGGGGACTGAAGCTTTCTTT. It codes for CASSFLLPGTEAFF.

This clonotype was observed a few times. The chain uses TRBV10-2 and TRBJ2-3; D ambiguous. With 4 bases removed from V and 6 bases from J, the gap between germline ends came to 5 bases. CDR1 and CDR2 (germline): WSHSY, SAAADI. CDR3 size: 11 residues. The CDR3 coding sequence is TGCGCCAGCAGTGGTGGGGATACGCAGTATTTT. This sequence encodes CASSGGDTQYF.

In this sample, this clonotype turned up many times. Relative to the germline gene, one junction end is altered; a read error may explain this. V usage is TRBV20-1 and J usage is TRBJ2-6; the D is unclear. The CDR3 runs to 17 residues. CDR1 and CDR2 (germline): DFQATT, SNEGSKA (reference sequence). The CDR3 nucleotides read TGCAGCGCTAGAGAGACTTACACGGGTACAGGGGCCAACGTCCTGACTTTC. This encodes CSARETYTGTGANVLTF.

This clonotype was observed many times. This rearrangement joins TRBV6-4 to TRBJ2-1; D perhaps matches TRBD2 (5 bases). Germline V gene sequence: CDR1 MRHNA, CDR2 SNTAGT. V was shortened by 6 bases and J by 2 bases, with 14 bases between the two germline ends. This CDR3 has 15 residues. The CDR3, as DNA: TGTGCCAGCAGCCACCTAGCCGAAACCTACAATGAGCAGTTCTTC. This sequence encodes CASSHLAETYNEQFF.

Sample share makes this clonotype medium-sized. The chain employs TRBV7-9 and TRBJ2-7, with D tentatively TRBD1 (5 bases). CDR1 and CDR2 (germline): SEHNR, FQNEAQ (reference sequence). V was clipped by 5 bases and J by 3 bases, with 8 bases between them. CDR3 length equals 12 residues. This CDR3 is CASSTQGYEQYF. In DNA, the CDR3 is TGTGCCAGCAGCACCCAGGGCTACGAGCAGTACTTC.

A few counts support this clonotype. The V and J genes are TRBV29-1 and TRBJ1-1; D uncertain. Per germline, CDR1 SQVTM and CDR2 ANQGSEA. This CDR3 has 12 amino acids. V shed 4 bases and J shed 1 base, with 7 bases lying between them. The CDR3 region is CSVGEGNTEAFF. CDR3 nucleotides: TGCAGCGTTGGAGAGGGGAACACTGAAGCTTTCTTT.

There are a few counts of this clonotype. The CDR3 region is CASSIGSLGEQYF. The CDR3 bases are TGTGCCAGTAGTATCGGATCTTTAGGGGAGCAGTACTTC. The genes are TRBV19 and TRBJ2-7; D is unclear. V was cut by 3 bases and J by 7 bases, with 13 bases left in between. Germline CDR1 and CDR2: LNHDA and SQIVND (reference sequence). The CDR3 covers 13 residues.